These T cell receptor beta chains were read from a single sample in a study of blood T cell repertoires in COVID-19. The data were produced by immunoSEQ multiplex PCR, yet TCRdb's version contains in-frame clones alone and is incomplete. The sample holds 290,000 or so clones, around 87% seen once. Sequencing input: peripheral blood. These receptors were collected from a man aged 65 to 79 with acute or convalescent COVID-19. Each CDR3 is given with its conserved first and last residue. Fields, in order: CDR3 length, V gene, J gene, clone size, D gene, CDR3 protein, CDR3 DNA. A D gene is named only where the DNA matches it firmly. Clone size is shown for a subset of rows, as once, few, many or a class of expanded clone.

13	TRBV10-3	TRBJ2-1	NA	TRBD2	CAIRTSGYNEQFF	TGTGCCATTAGGACTAGCGGGTACAATGAGCAGTTCTTC
12	TRBV11-2	TRBJ2-1	NA	NA	CATGFAYNEQFF	TGTGCCACAGGGTTTGCCTACAATGAGCAGTTCTTC
15	TRBV13	TRBJ2-2	NA	NA	CASSFGSLNTGELFF	TGTGCCAGCAGCTTTGGTAGCCTAAACACCGGGGAGCTGTTTTTT
16	TRBV5-1	TRBJ1-1	NA	NA	CASSLEAGRGTTEAFF	TGCGCCAGCAGCTTGGAAGCAGGGAGGGGTACCACTGAAGCTTTCTTT
14	TRBV6-5	TRBJ1-6	NA	NA	CASRGIIYNSPLHF	TGTGCCAGCCGGGGGATCATCTATAATTCACCCCTCCACTTT
14	TRBV5-1	TRBJ2-1	once	NA	CASSLAGLRNEQFF	TGCGCCAGCAGCTTGGCGGGACTGAGGAATGAGCAGTTCTTC
14	TRBV6-5	TRBJ1-2	NA	NA	CASSRFRGASGYTF	TGTGCCAGCAGCCGATTCAGGGGTGCGAGCGGCTACACCTTC
13	TRBV18	TRBJ1-5	NA	NA	CASSPGAYQPQHF	TGTGCCAGCTCACCCGGAGCCTATCAGCCCCAGCATTTT
16	TRBV9	TRBJ2-2	NA	TRBD1	CASSVVRGPHTGELFF	TGTGCCAGCAGCGTAGTCAGGGGGCCGCACACCGGGGAGCTGTTTTTT
14	TRBV5-6	TRBJ2-2	NA	NA	CASSFVRDTGELFF	TGTGCCAGCAGCTTCGTGAGGGACACCGGGGAGCTGTTTTTT
16	TRBV6-6	TRBJ2-3	NA	TRBD1	CASSIRGQGARDTQYF	TGTGCCAGCAGCATACGGGGACAGGGGGCGCGGGATACGCAGTATTTT
16	TRBV4-1	TRBJ2-1	NA	TRBD2	CASSHIGTSGRGEQFF	TGCGCCAGCAGCCATATCGGGACTAGCGGGAGGGGTGAGCAGTTCTTC
19	TRBV5-1	TRBJ2-7	NA	TRBD2	CASSLDKIGTSGRSYEQYF	TGCGCCAGCAGCTTAGACAAAATAGGAACTAGCGGGAGGTCCTACGAGCAGTACTTC
15	TRBV27	TRBJ2-5	few	NA	CASSLRAGRQETQYF	TGTGCCAGCAGTTTAAGGGCGGGCCGACAAGAGACCCAGTACTTC
15	TRBV3-1/TRBV3-2	TRBJ2-1	once	TRBD1	CASSLPGQGNNEQFF	TGTGCCAGCAGCCTCCCGGGACAGGGGAACAATGAGCAGTTCTTC
15	TRBV18	TRBJ1-2	few	NA	CASSPTQGMASGYTF	TGTGCCAGCTCACCGACGCAGGGGATGGCGAGCGGCTACACCTTC
13	TRBV5-1	TRBJ2-5	NA	TRBD1	CASSRGTGETQYF	TGCGCCAGCAGCCGCGGGACAGGGGAGACCCAGTACTTC
12	TRBV28	TRBJ2-5	NA	NA	CASRRKGLAQYF	TGTGCCAGCAGGAGAAAGGGGCTGGCCCAGTACTTC
12	TRBV30	TRBJ2-7	NA	TRBD2	CAWSPGGGLQYF	TGTGCCTGGAGCCCCGGGGGGGGGTTGCAGTACTTC
16	TRBV3-1/TRBV3-2	TRBJ2-6	NA	NA	CASSQAASSGANVLTF	TGTGCCAGCAGCCAAGCCGCCAGCTCTGGGGCCAACGTCCTGACTTTC
15	TRBV3-1/TRBV3-2	TRBJ1-5	NA	NA	CASSQGWDIDWPQHF	TGTGCCAGCAGCCAAGGGTGGGACATCGATTGGCCCCAGCATTTT
15	TRBV24-1	TRBJ2-1	NA	TRBD2	CATSDRAGINNEQFF	TGTGCCACCAGTGATCGAGCGGGGATTAACAATGAGCAGTTCTTC
15	TRBV5-1	TRBJ2-5	NA	NA	CASSLRQGGQETQYF	TGCGCCAGCAGCTTGCGGCAGGGCGGCCAAGAGACCCAGTACTTC
14	TRBV5-4	TRBJ2-2	many	NA	CASSLQGAFGELFF	TGTGCCAGCAGCTTGCAAGGGGCGTTCGGGGAGCTGTTTTTT
15	TRBV10-3	TRBJ1-2	NA	NA	CAISESIQPDYGYTF	TGTGCCATCAGTGAGTCAATACAGCCGGACTATGGCTACACCTTC
18	TRBV7-8	TRBJ2-5	NA	TRBD2	CASSQLAGSTPPQETQYF	TGTGCCAGCAGCCAACTAGCGGGGAGCACGCCGCCCCAAGAGACCCAGTACTTC